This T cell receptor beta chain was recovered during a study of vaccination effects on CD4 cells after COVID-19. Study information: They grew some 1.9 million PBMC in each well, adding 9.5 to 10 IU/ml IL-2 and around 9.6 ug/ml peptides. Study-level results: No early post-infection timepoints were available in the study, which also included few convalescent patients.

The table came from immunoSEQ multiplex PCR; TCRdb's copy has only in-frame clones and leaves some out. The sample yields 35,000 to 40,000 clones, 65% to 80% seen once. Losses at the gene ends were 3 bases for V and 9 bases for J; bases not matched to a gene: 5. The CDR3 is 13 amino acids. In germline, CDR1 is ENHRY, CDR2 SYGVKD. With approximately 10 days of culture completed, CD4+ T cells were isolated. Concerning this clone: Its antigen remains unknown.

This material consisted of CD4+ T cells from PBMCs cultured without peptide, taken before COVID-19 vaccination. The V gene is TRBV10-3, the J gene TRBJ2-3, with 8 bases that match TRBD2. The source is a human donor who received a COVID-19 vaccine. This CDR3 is CAISDGGAGTQYF. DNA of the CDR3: TGTGCCATCAGTGACGGGGGGGCCGGAACGCAGTATTTT.